The clone carrying this T cell receptor beta chain showed up just once. The sample holds other DNA sequences that translate to the same CDR3. Naive CD8 cells lacked CD45RO, underwent positive selection for CCR7 and left out terminally differentiated effector memory CD45RA+ cells. The source of the sample is a study of shared clonotypes between healthy human individuals. As for the study in general: Every donor yielded three CD4 naive, three CD4 memory, two CD8 naive and one CD8 memory plate.

TCRdb's table, derived via immunoSEQ multiplex PCR, lists solely in-frame clones and lacks some. The repertoire holds about 2 million clones, with about 95% as singletons. CDR1 is SEHNR and CDR2 is FQNEAQ in the germline V gene (reference sequence). V was clipped by 0 bases and J by 5 bases, with 1 base between them. The CDR3 sequence is 12 residues long. The specimen was naive CD8+ T cells sorted from blood. The TCR comes from a man aged 18 to 29 in good health. This sequence joins TRBV7-9 and TRBJ2-2; unclear D gene. CDR3 DNA sequence: TGTGCCAGCAGCTTAGCTACCGGGGAGCTGTTTTTT. This translates into CASSLATGELFF.